The subject of this entry is one T cell receptor (beta chain). The junction had 3 bases not matched to a gene; V was cut back by 5 bases and J by 4 bases. CDR3 size: 13 residues. CDR1 is SNHLY, CDR2 FYNNEI, per germline. Study processing details: Estimation of nucleated cell counts relied on the amplification of reference gene primers. Sequencing used immunoSEQ multiplex PCR; TCRdb keeps in-frame clones, though not all of them. V and J calls and clone size are given by that table; D and trimming were obtained from the DNA. The top ten hold over 3% of the sample, which has roughly 250,000 clones, roughly 80% seen once. The data derive from a study of blood T cell repertoires in COVID-19. Turning to the study itself: The study drew acute and convalescent COVID-19 samples from the United States, Italy and Spain. Sources were T cells, B-cell-depleted T cells, or PBMCs; the material itself was cDNA or gDNA.

The chain has TRBV2 and TRBJ1-1, with 8 positions matching TRBD1. Sequenced sample: peripheral blood. This receptor was obtained from a woman between 40 and 50 years old with active or convalescent COVID-19. CDR3 region: CASSSGGRTEAFF. In DNA form, the CDR3 reads TGTGCCAGCAGTTCAGGGGGCCGCACTGAAGCTTTCTTT.